This TCR beta chain derives from a study of blood T cells in healthy people across ages. Study as a whole: Capturing about one barcoded beta molecule per two T cells was achieved by template switching. Study-wide findings and caveats: Expanded clonotype shifts may have been confounded, as the donors had an unknown CMV status.

V was clipped by 5 bases and J by 2 bases, with 12 bases between them. The CDR3 contains 14 residues. Germline CDR1 and CDR2: MNHEY and SVGEGT. With a J-beta primer mix and a sample-barcoded 5' primer, a second PCR ran roughly 7 to 11 cycles. No fewer than 2.5 million CDR3-containing paired-end reads came from each sample. TCRdb itself ran the 5' RACE reads through MiXCR, one entry per CDR3 protein. The data show 600,000 or so distinct CDR3 sequences, around 21% seen once. Notes on this clonotype: The target antigen is unknown.

Source material: blood. The source of this sequence is a man between 65 and 79 years old in good health. The chain carries TRBV6-2 or TRBV6-3 and TRBJ1-2; D uncertain. The CDR3 is CASSTTGKNYGYTF. The CDR3 DNA sequence: TGTGCCAGCAGTACAACGGGGAAGAACTATGGCTACACCTTC.